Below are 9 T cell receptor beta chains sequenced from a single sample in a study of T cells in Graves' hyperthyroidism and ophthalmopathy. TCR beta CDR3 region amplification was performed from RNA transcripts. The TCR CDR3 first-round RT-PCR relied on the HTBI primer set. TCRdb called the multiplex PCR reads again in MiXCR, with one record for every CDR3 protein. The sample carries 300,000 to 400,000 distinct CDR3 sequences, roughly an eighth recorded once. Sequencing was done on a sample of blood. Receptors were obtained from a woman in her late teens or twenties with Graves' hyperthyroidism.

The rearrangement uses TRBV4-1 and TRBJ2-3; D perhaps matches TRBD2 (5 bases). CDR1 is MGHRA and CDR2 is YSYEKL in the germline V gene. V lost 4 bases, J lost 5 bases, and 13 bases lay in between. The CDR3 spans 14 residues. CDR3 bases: TGCGCCAGCAGCCTAGGCGGACTGCAAGATACGCAGTATTTT. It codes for CASSLGGLQDTQYF.

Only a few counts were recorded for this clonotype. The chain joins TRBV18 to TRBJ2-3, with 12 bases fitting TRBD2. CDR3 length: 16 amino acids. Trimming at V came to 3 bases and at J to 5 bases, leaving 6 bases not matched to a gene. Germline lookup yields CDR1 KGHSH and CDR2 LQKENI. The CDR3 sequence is CASSPRLAGEGDTQYF. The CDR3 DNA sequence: TGTGCCAGCTCACCGAGACTAGCGGGAGAGGGAGATACGCAGTATTTT.

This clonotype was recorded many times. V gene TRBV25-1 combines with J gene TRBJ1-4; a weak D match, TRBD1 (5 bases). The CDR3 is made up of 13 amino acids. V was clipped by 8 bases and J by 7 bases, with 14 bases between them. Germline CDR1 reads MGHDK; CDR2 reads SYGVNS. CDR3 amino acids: CASQVRGGEKLFF. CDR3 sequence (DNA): TGTGCCAGCCAGGTGAGGGGAGGTGAAAAACTGTTTTTT.

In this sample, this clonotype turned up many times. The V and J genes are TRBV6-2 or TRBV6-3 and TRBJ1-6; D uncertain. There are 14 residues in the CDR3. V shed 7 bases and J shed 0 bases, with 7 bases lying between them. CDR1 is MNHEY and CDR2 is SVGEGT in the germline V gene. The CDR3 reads CASTVFSYNSPLHF. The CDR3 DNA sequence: TGTGCCAGCACAGTCTTCTCCTATAATTCACCCCTCCACTTT.

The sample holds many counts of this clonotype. CDR3 DNA sequence: TGTGCCAGCAGCCGGACAGGGGGCGCGGGTTCACCCCTCCACTTT. Its protein product is CASSRTGGAGSPLHF. The chain is built from TRBV27 and TRBJ1-6; 11 nucleotides agree with TRBD1. The CDR3 runs 15 residues. The J segment lost 9 bases and the V segment lost 6 bases, leaving 7 bases of the junction unmatched. Germline loops: CDR1 MNHEY, CDR2 SMNVEV (reference sequence).

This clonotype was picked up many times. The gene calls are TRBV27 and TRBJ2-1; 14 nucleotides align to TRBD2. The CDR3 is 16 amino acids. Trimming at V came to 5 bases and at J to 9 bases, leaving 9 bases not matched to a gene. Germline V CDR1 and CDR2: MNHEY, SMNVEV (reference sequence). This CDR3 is CASSLARLAGGSEQFF. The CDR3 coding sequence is TGTGCCAGCAGTCTCGCGCGACTAGCGGGAGGGAGTGAGCAGTTCTTC.

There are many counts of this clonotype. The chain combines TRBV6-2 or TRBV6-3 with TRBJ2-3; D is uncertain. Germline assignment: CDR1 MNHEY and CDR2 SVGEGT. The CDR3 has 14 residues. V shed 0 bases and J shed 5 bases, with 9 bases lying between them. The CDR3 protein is CASSYSSRGDTQYF. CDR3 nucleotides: TGTGCCAGCAGTTACTCCTCCCGTGGAGATACGCAGTATTTT.

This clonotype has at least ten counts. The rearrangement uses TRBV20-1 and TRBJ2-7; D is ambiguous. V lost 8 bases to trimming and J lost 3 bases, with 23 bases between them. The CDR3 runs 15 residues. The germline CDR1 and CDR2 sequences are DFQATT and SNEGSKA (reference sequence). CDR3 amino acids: CSLVASRVGSYEQYF. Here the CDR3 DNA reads TGCAGTTTAGTGGCTAGTCGGGTCGGTAGCTACGAGCAGTACTTC.

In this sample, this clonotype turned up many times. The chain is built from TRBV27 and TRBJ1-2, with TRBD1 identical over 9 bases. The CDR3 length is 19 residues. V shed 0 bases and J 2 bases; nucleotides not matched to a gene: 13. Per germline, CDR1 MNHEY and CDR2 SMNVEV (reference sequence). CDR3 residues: CASSLSQKLGQGRNYGYTF. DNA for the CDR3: TGTGCCAGCAGTTTATCGCAAAAACTCGGACAGGGGCGGAACTATGGCTACACCTTC.